A single T cell receptor (beta chain) is shown here with its context. This specimen belongs to a study of T cell changes during pregnancy in multiple sclerosis. Only in-frame clones appear in the TCRdb table, and some are missing; sequencing was by immunoSEQ multiplex PCR. The repertoire holds 35,000 to 45,000 clones, with roughly 88% as singletons. Sequenced material: peripheral blood, taken in the second trimester of pregnancy. This clonotype was obtained from a female donor in good health, enrolled as a control in a pregnancy study.

The CDR3, as DNA: TGTGCCAGCAGTTCGGACAGAAACTACGAGCAGTACTTC. Amino acids: CASSSDRNYEQYF. V gene TRBV27 combines with J gene TRBJ2-7; a weak D match, TRBD1 (6 bases). From germline, CDR1 is MNHEY and CDR2 SMNVEV (reference sequence). CDR3 size: 13 residues. V was clipped by 4 bases and J by 3 bases, with 10 bases between them.